The rows below give T cell receptor beta chains drawn from one sample of a study of blood T cell repertoires in COVID-19. Clones were sequenced by immunoSEQ multiplex PCR, and TCRdb holds only the in-frame ones, with some missing. Among around 310,000 clones listed, around 92% were seen once. The sample consisted of PBMCs or T cells enriched from blood (not recorded which). These receptor sequences come from a woman in her twenties or thirties who had recovered from COVID-19. Each CDR3 is given with its conserved first and last residue. D genes are given only for firm matches. The listing skips clone size in some rows; elsewhere it reads once, few, many or a size class.

v_gene,j_gene,d_gene,abundance,CDR3nt,CDR3aa
TRBV3-1/TRBV3-2,TRBJ2-1,NA,NA,TGTGCCAGCAGCCCTTCGGGATCTACGTACAATGAGCAGTTCTTC,CASSPSGSTYNEQFF
TRBV27,TRBJ2-3,NA,NA,TGTGCCAGCATAAGCGGGTCGGCTACAGATACGCAGTATTTT,CASISGSATDTQYF
TRBV29-1,TRBJ1-3,TRBD1,NA,TGCAGCGGACATGCACAGGGGTGGGGGACGGACACCATATATTTT,CSGHAQGWGTDTIYF
TRBV9,TRBJ2-7,NA,NA,TGTGCCAGCAGCGTAACCTCTAGATCCTACGAGCAGTACTTC,CASSVTSRSYEQYF
TRBV2,TRBJ1-5,NA,NA,TGTGCCAGCAGTGAGGTACAGAGCAATCAGCCCCAGCATTTT,CASSEVQSNQPQHF
TRBV30,TRBJ2-7,NA,NA,TGTGCCTGGAGTGTACTAGCTGATACCTACGAGCAGTACTTC,CAWSVLADTYEQYF
TRBV3-1/TRBV3-2,TRBJ2-7,TRBD1,NA,TGTGCCAGCAGCCAAGGGGCACAGGGGGCGTCCGAGCAGTACTTC,CASSQGAQGASEQYF
TRBV28,TRBJ2-7,NA,NA,TGTGCCAGCCGACATCGTTCAGAATACGAGCAGTACTTC,CASRHRSEYEQYF
TRBV30,TRBJ2-5,TRBD1,once,TGTGCCTGGGAAGGGACAGATCGAGAGACCCAGTACTTC,CAWEGTDRETQYF
TRBV11-2,TRBJ1-6,NA,once,TGTGCCAGCAGCTGGACGACAGGAGATAATTCACCCCTCCACTTT,CASSWTTGDNSPLHF
TRBV27,TRBJ1-5,NA,once,TGTGCCAGCTCTAACCCCCCCTGGGCGGGGGGCCCGAATCAGCCCCAGCATTTT,CASSNPPWAGGPNQPQHF
TRBV12-5,TRBJ1-2,TRBD1,NA,TGTGCTAGTGGTTTGGGACAGGGGGAGTCGTATGGCTACACCTTC,CASGLGQGESYGYTF
TRBV24-1,TRBJ1-1,NA,NA,TGTGCCACCAGTGACCCCTTAGGTGTGGGGGGTACTGAAGCTTTCTTT,CATSDPLGVGGTEAFF
TRBV19,TRBJ2-3,NA,NA,TGTGCCAGTAGTTACTCGGGGGATACGCAGTATTTT,CASSYSGDTQYF
TRBV18,TRBJ1-1,TRBD1,NA,TGTGCCAGCTCACCCTTTTTACAGGGGGCTTCGGACACTGAAGCTTTCTTT,CASSPFLQGASDTEAFF
TRBV15,TRBJ2-1,NA,NA,TGTGCCACCAGCAGAGTGGCGGGGAGCTCCTACAATGAGCAGTTCTTC,CATSRVAGSSYNEQFF
TRBV27,TRBJ1-6,TRBD1,NA,TGTGCCAGCAGTAGTTTTCTCGGGACAGCCGGGGGTTCACCCCTCCACTTT,CASSSFLGTAGGSPLHF
TRBV6-5,TRBJ2-3,NA,NA,TGTGCCAGCACGGAAACCCATAGCAGCACAGATACGCAGTATTTT,CASTETHSSTDTQYF
TRBV11-3,TRBJ2-7,NA,NA,TGTGCCAGCAGCCATCACTACGAGCAGTACTTC,CASSHHYEQYF
TRBV29-1,TRBJ1-1,NA,NA,TGCAGCGTTGAGCCGAGGTTATTGAACACTGAAGCTTTCTTT,CSVEPRLLNTEAFF
TRBV11-1,TRBJ2-7,NA,NA,TGTGCCAGCAGCTTGAGAGCGGATCTACGTTTGGAGCAGTACTTC,CASSLRADLRLEQYF
TRBV27,TRBJ2-1,TRBD1,once,TGTGCCAGCAGTCTACAGGGGACCTACAATGAGCAGTTCTTC,CASSLQGTYNEQFF
TRBV6-2/TRBV6-3,TRBJ2-1,NA,NA,TGTGCCAGCAGTTACCCGGCTTATCAGGGGTACAATGAGCAGTTCTTC,CASSYPAYQGYNEQFF
TRBV7-9,TRBJ2-7,TRBD1,NA,TGTGCCAGCAGCCACCAGACAGGGGGTTTCTCCTACGAGCAGTACTTC,CASSHQTGGFSYEQYF
TRBV2,TRBJ2-4,NA,NA,TGTGCCAGCACAGGACAGTACCCCAAAAACATTCAGTACTTC,CASTGQYPKNIQYF
TRBV5-4,TRBJ1-2,TRBD1,NA,TGTGCCAGCAGCAGAGGAGGACAGGCGCCCAACTATGGCTACACCTTC,CASSRGGQAPNYGYTF
TRBV19,TRBJ1-2,NA,NA,TGTGCCAGTAGTAAAGATACTAACTATGGCTACACCTTC,CASSKDTNYGYTF
TRBV10-3,TRBJ2-1,NA,NA,TGTGCCATCAGTGAGTCGAAGCCACAGCAGTTCTTC,CAISESKPQQFF
TRBV7-8,TRBJ2-3,NA,NA,TGTGCCAGCAGCTTGTCCCTGTTCGGGGGACTCGACGTAGATACGCAGTATTTT,CASSLSLFGGLDVDTQYF
TRBV2,TRBJ2-7,NA,NA,TGTGCCAGCAGTGTTTGGTACAGGGCTAACTCTTACGAGCAGTACTTC,CASSVWYRANSYEQYF
TRBV9,TRBJ2-2,NA,NA,TGTGCCAGCAGCGTAGCGGGAGCGACCGTCGGGGAGCTGTTTTTT,CASSVAGATVGELFF
TRBV4-1,TRBJ1-5,NA,NA,TGCGCCAGCAGCAACACAGAGGGTCGTCATCAGCCCCAGCATTTT,CASSNTEGRHQPQHF
TRBV29-1,TRBJ1-2,NA,NA,TGCAGCGCCGCTAGGGGGACGATCTATGGCTACACCTTC,CSAARGTIYGYTF
TRBV5-4,TRBJ2-7,NA,once,TGTGCCAGCAGCCTTCTCTTAGCAGGGGTGTACGAGCAGTACTTC,CASSLLLAGVYEQYF
TRBV9,TRBJ1-3,TRBD1,NA,TGTGCCAGCAGCCCACAGCCGGGACAGTGGGGAAACACCATATATTTT,CASSPQPGQWGNTIYF
TRBV27,TRBJ2-1,TRBD2,NA,TGTGCCAGCAGTGCAGAACTAGCGAGCTCCTACAATGAGCAGTTCTTC,CASSAELASSYNEQFF
TRBV5-1,TRBJ1-2,TRBD1,NA,TGCGCCAGTAAACCGGGACAGGGGTTTGATGGCTACACCTTC,CASKPGQGFDGYTF
TRBV7-9,TRBJ1-1,NA,few,TGTGCCAGCAGCTTAACAACGAACACTGAAGCTTTCTTT,CASSLTTNTEAFF
TRBV6-5,TRBJ2-7,TRBD1,NA,TGTGCCAGCAGTCCGGACAGGGGAGGATCCTACGAGCAGTACTTC,CASSPDRGGSYEQYF
TRBV28,TRBJ2-4,TRBD2,NA,TGTGCCAGCAGTTTTCGTACGGGAGGCCTCAAAAACATTCAGTACTTC,CASSFRTGGLKNIQYF
TRBV5-1,TRBJ2-1,NA,NA,TGCGCCAGCACCCTGTCGGGGAGCTCCTACAATGAGCAGTTCTTC,CASTLSGSSYNEQFF
TRBV18,TRBJ2-7,TRBD1,once,TGTGCCAGCTCACCAGGTACAGGGGGCTACGAGCAGTACTTC,CASSPGTGGYEQYF
TRBV18,TRBJ2-2,NA,NA,TGTGCCAGCTCACGACAGGATGGGAGCTACGGGGAGCTGTTTTTT,CASSRQDGSYGELFF
TRBV4-1,TRBJ1-4,TRBD1,NA,TGCGCCAGCAGCCAAGTTGGGACAGGGCCTGAAAAACTGTTTTTT,CASSQVGTGPEKLFF
TRBV6-5,TRBJ1-1,TRBD1,NA,TGTGCCAGCAGTCCAGACAGGGGAACGACTGAAGCTTTCTTT,CASSPDRGTTEAFF
TRBV4-1,TRBJ2-1,NA,NA,TGCGCCAGCAGCCAAGAATCCAAGCTTTCGGGGTCCTACAATGAGCAGTTCTTC,CASSQESKLSGSYNEQFF
TRBV19,TRBJ1-2,NA,NA,TGTGCCAGTAGTCCCGGGACATTCTATGGCTACACCTTC,CASSPGTFYGYTF
TRBV18,TRBJ2-5,NA,NA,TGTGCCAGCTCACCTCCGCGGGATTCACGGGGGGAGACCCAGTACTTC,CASSPPRDSRGETQYF
TRBV25-1,TRBJ2-7,NA,NA,TGTGCCAGCAGTGAATTAGACTTCTCCTACGAGCAGTACTTC,CASSELDFSYEQYF
TRBV5-1,TRBJ1-6,NA,NA,TGCGCCAGCAGCTTGGTTGGGGCGTATAATTCACCCCTCCACTTT,CASSLVGAYNSPLHF
TRBV7-9,TRBJ1-3,TRBD1,NA,TGTGCCAGCAGCGGACCGGGACAGGGCCTTTTTGCGCGAAACACCATATATTTT,CASSGPGQGLFARNTIYF
TRBV9,TRBJ2-3,TRBD2,NA,TGTGCCAGCAGCGTAGCTCCGGCGGGAGGATCAGATACGCAGTATTTT,CASSVAPAGGSDTQYF
TRBV5-1,TRBJ2-3,NA,NA,TGCGCCAGCAGCCCCCTCGGGGGAGTAATGACAGATACGCAGTATTTT,CASSPLGGVMTDTQYF
TRBV10-3,TRBJ1-4,TRBD1,NA,TGTGCCGAGGACAGGTGGAATGAAAAACTGTTTTTT,CAEDRWNEKLFF